This TCR beta chain was captured in a study of blood T cell repertoires in COVID-19. The repertoire was sequenced with immunoSEQ multiplex PCR; TCRdb's copy has only in-frame clones and lacks some. Here the sample spans roughly 97,000 clones, roughly 80% being singletons. The J segment lost 5 bases and the V segment lost 5 bases, leaving 21 bases of the junction unmatched. CDR1 and CDR2 (germline): MDHEN, SYDVKM. CDR3 length: 20 residues. The TCR comes from a woman older than 75 with active or convalescent COVID-19. What was sequenced was peripheral blood. The chain is built from TRBV28 and TRBJ2-7, with TRBD2 identical over 13 bases. CDR3 in DNA: TGTGCCAGCAGTCCCTTCAAGGGACTAGCGGGGTTAATAGTCCCCCACGAGCAGTACTTC. Amino acid sequence: CASSPFKGLAGLIVPHEQYF. Full variable domain (remainder filled in from reference TRBV28 and TRBJ2-7): DVKVTQSSRYLVKRTGEKVFLECVQDMDHENMFWYRQDPGLGLRLIYFSYDVKMKEKGDIPEGYSVSREKKERFSLILESASTNQTSMYLCASSPFKGLAGLIVPHEQYFGPGTRLTVT.